This T cell receptor (beta chain) was found in a study of T cell repertoires in cytomegalovirus infection. Overall study: Public TCR beta signatures were indicative of both CMV infection and a matching HLA type. Whole-study findings and limits: People with CMV and the relevant HLA were identified by cumulative public TCR beta family frequency.

The table lists this clonotype with many counts. Its antigen is as yet unknown. In TCRdb, the reads were re-called with MiXCR into one record per CDR3 protein. The sample gives about 190,000 distinct CDR3 sequences, 28% of which show up once; under 35% is in the top ten. The CDR3 is 13 amino acids. Germline values: CDR1 SGHTA, CDR2 FQGNSA. V trimming: 5 bases; J trimming: 7 bases; junction bases outside the gene matches: 6. Sequencing input: PBMCs. This sequence joins TRBV7-2 and TRBJ1-2; TRBD1 matches 8 bases. The clonotype was recovered from a human donor in good health (CMV status not recorded). Some clones in this sample may be carry-over from other donors' samples. CDR3 DNA sequence: TGTGCCAGCAGCCCTCAGGGGGCTAGTGGCTACACCTTC. Its translation: CASSPQGASGYTF.